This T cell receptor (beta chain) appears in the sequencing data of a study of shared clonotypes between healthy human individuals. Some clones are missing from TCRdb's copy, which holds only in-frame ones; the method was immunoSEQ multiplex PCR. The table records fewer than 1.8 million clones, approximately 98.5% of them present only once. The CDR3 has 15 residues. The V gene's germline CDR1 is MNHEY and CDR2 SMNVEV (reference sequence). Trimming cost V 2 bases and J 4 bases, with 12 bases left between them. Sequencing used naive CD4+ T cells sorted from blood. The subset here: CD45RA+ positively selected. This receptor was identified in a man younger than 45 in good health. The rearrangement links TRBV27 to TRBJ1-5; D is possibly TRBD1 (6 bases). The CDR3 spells CASSLRTDRNQPQHF. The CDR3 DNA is TGTGCCAGCAGTTTAAGGACGGACAGAAATCAGCCCCAGCATTTT.